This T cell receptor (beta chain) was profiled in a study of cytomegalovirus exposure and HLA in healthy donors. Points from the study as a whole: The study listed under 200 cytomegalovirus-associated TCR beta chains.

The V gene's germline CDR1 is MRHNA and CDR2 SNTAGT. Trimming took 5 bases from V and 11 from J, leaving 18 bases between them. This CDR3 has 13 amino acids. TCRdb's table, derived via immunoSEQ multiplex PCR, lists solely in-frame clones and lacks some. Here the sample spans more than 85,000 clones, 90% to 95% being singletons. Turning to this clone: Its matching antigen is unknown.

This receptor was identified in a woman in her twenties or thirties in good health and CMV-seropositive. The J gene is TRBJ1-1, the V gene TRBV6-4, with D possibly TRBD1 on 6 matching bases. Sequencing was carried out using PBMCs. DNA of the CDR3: TGTGCCAGCAGTCCAACCATACAGGGAACGGCTTTCTTT. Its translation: CASSPTIQGTAFF.